The entry below describes one TCR beta chain. The antigen remains unidentified. The V gene lost 4 bases and the J gene lost 1 base, with 11 bases spanning the gap. The CDR3 covers 16 residues. CDR1 and CDR2 (germline): LGHNA, YSLEER. This sample was included in a study of cytomegalovirus exposure and HLA in healthy donors. Study in general: There were around 100 million unique TCR beta sequences, drawn from about 200 million T cells, in an earlier analysis.

PCR involved 60 Vbeta and 13 Jbeta primers. Clones were read by immunoSEQ multiplex PCR, and TCRdb kept only the in-frame ones, dropping some. The table shows 150,000 to 200,000 clones, with about 80% occurring only once. General study points: In a later analysis, parvovirus B19, influenza, CMV and Epstein-Barr virus appeared linked to several top co-occurrence clusters. In presence/absence analyses, roughly uniform sequencing depth across donors was assumed.

The TCR was taken from a woman aged 50 to 60 in good health and CMV-seropositive. The chain employs TRBV4-3 and TRBJ1-6; D call uncertain. The specimen sequenced was PBMCs. DNA for the CDR3: TGCGCCAGCAGCCCTGGACGGGAATCCTATAATTCACCCCTCCACTTT. It codes for CASSPGRESYNSPLHF.